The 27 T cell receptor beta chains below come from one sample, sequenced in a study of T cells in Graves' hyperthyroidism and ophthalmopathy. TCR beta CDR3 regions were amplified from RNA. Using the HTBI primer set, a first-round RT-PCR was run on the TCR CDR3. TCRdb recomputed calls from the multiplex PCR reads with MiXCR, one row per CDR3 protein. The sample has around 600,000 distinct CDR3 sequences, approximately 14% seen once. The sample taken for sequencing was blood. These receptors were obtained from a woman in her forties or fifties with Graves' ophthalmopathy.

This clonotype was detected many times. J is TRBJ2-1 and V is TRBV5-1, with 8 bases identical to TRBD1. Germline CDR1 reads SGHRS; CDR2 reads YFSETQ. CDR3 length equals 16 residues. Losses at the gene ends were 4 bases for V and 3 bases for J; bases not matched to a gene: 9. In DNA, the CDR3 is TGCGCCAGCAGCCTACCCTCCGGGACAGGCTACAATGAGCAGTTCTTC. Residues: CASSLPSGTGYNEQFF. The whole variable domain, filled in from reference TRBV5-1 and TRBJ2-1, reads KAGVTQTPRYLIKTRGQQVTLSCSPISGHRSVSWYQQTPGQGLQFLFEYFSETQRNKGNFPGRFSGRQFSNSRSEMNVSTLELGDSALYLCASSLPSGTGYNEQFFGPGTRLTVL.

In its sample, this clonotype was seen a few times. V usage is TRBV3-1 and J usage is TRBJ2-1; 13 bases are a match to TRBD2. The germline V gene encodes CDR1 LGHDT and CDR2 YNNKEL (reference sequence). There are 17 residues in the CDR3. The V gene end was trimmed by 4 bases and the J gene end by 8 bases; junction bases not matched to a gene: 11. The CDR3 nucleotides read TGTGCCAGCAGCCGGGGACTAGCGGGATCTCTTCTCCATGAGCAGTTCTTC. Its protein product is CASSRGLAGSLLHEQFF.

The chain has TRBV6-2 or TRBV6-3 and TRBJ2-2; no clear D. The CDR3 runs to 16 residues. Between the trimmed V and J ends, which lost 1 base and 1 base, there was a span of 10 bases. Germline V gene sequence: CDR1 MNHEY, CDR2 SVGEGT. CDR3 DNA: TGTGCCAGCAGTTACTTTCCTAGGAAGAACACCGGGGAGCTGTTTTTT. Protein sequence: CASSYFPRKNTGELFF.

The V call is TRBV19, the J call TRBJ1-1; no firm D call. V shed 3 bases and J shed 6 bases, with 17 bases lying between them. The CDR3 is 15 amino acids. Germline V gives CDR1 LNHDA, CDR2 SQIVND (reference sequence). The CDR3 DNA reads TGTGCCAGTAGTATCGGACCCCCCCTTTGGCCTGAAGCTTTCTTT. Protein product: CASSIGPPLWPEAFF.

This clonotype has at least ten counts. The CDR3 DNA is TGTGCCAGCAGTTCCTACTTCACAGGGGGCCTGAACACTGAAGCTTTCTTT. Translated: CASSSYFTGGLNTEAFF. V gene TRBV6-1 combines with J gene TRBJ1-1; TRBD1 matches 9 bases. CDR3 length: 17 residues. Trimming removed 5 bases from V and 0 bases from J; junction bases left unmatched: 10. The germline V gene has CDR1 MNHNS and CDR2 SASEGT.

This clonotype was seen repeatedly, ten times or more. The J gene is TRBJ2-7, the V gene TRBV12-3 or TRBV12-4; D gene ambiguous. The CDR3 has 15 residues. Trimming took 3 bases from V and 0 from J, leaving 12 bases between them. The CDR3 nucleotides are TGTGCCAGCAGTTTTTTTGGCAGGTCCTCCTACGAGCAGTACTTC. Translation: CASSFFGRSSYEQYF.

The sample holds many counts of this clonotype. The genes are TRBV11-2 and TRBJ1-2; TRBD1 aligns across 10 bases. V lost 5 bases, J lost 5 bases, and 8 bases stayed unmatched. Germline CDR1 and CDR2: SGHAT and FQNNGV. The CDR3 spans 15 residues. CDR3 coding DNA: TGTGCCAGCAGCACCGGGACAGGGGCCTATTATGGCTACACCTTC. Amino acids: CASSTGTGAYYGYTF.

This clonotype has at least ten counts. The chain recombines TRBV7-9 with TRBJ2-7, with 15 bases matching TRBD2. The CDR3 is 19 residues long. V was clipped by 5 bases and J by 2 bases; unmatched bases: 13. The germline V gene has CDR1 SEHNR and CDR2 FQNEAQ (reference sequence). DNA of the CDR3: TGTGCCAGCAGCCCACCAGCCGGGACTAGCGGGAGGAGGCCCTACGAGCAGTACTTC. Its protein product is CASSPPAGTSGRRPYEQYF. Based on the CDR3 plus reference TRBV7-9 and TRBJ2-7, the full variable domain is DTGVSQNPRHKITKRGQNVTFRCDPISEHNRLYWYRQTLGQGPEFLTYFQNEAQLEKSRLLSDRFSAERPKGSFSTLEIQRTEQGDSAMYLCASSPPAGTSGRRPYEQYFGPGTRLTVT.

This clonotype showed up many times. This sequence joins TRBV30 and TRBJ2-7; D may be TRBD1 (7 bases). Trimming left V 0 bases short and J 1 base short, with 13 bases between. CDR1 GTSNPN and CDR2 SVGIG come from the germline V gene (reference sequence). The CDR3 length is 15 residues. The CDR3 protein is CAWSVPGDSSYEQYF. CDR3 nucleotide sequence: TGTGCCTGGAGTGTGCCGGGGGACAGTTCCTACGAGCAGTACTTC.

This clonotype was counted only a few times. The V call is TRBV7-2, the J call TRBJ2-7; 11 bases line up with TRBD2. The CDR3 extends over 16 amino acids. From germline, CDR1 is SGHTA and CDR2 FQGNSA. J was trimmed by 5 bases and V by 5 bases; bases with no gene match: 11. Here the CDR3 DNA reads TGTGCCAGCAGCCGACTAGCGGGACCTCCTATCCACGAGCAGTACTTC. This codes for CASSRLAGPPIHEQYF.

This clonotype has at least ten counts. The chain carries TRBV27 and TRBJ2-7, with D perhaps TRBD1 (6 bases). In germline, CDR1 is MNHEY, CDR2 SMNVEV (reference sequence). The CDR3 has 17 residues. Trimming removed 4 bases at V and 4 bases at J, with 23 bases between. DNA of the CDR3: TGTGCCAGCAGTTCTCATCAGGTCCAAATGGGGGCTTACGAGCAGTACTTC. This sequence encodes CASSSHQVQMGAYEQYF.

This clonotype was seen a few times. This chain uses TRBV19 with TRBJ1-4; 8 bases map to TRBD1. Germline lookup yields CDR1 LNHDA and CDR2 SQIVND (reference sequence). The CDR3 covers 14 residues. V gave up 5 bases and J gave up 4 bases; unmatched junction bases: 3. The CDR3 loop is CASSWTGRNEKLFF. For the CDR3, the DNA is TGTGCCAGTAGTTGGACAGGGCGTAATGAAAAACTGTTTTTT.

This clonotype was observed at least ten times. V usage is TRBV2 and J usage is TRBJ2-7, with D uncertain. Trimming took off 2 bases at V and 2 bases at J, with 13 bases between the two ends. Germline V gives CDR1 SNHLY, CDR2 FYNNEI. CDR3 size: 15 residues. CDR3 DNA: TGTGCCAGCAGTGAAAGTGGAGACACACCCTACGAGCAGTACTTC. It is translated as CASSESGDTPYEQYF.

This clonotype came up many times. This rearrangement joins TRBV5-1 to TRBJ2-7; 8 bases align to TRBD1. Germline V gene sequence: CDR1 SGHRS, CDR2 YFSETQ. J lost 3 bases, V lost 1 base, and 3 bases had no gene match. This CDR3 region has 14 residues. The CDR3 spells CASSLMGQDYEQYF. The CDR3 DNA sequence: TGCGCCAGCAGCTTGATGGGACAGGACTACGAGCAGTACTTC.

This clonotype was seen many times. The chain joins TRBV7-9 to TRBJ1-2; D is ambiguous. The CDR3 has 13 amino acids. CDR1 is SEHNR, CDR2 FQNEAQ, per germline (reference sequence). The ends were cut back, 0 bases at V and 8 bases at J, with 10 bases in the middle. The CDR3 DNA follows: TGTGCCAGCAGCTTAGCGCTTGACGGGGGCTACACCTTC. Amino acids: CASSLALDGGYTF.

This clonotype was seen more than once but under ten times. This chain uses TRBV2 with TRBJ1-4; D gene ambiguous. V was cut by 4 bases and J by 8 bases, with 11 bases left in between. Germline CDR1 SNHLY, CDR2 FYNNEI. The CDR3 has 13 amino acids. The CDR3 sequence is CASSGRLGEKLFF. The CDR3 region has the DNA TGTGCCAGCAGTGGGAGGTTGGGGGAAAAACTGTTTTTT.

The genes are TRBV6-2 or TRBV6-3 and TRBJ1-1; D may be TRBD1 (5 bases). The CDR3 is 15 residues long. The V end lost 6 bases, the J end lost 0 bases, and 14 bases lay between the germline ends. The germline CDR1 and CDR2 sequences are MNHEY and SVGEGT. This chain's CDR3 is CASREGRGMNTEAFF. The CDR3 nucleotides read TGTGCCAGCAGAGAGGGTAGGGGTATGAACACTGAAGCTTTCTTT.

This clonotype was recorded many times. DNA of the CDR3: TGTGCCAGCAGAATACGTAGGACTAGCTCCTCCACAGATACGCAGTATTTT. This gives the protein CASRIRRTSSSTDTQYF. The chain links TRBV7-8 to TRBJ2-3; 8 bases align to TRBD2. V lost 6 bases and J lost 2; bases outside the gene matches: 13. The germline V gene has CDR1 SGHVS and CDR2 FQNEAQ. This CDR3 region has 17 residues.

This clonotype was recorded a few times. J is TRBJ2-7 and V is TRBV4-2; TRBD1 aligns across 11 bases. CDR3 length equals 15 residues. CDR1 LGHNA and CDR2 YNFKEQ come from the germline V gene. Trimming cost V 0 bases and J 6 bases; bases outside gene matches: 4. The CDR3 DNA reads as TGTGCCAGCAGCCAAGAACGGGGACAGGGGGTCGAGCAGTACTTC. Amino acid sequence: CASSQERGQGVEQYF.

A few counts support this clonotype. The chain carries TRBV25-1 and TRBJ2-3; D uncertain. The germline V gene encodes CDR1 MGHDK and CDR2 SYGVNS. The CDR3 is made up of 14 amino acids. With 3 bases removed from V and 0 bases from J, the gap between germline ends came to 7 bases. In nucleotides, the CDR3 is TGTGCCAGCAGTGAGGCGGTGAGCACAGATACGCAGTATTTT. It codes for CASSEAVSTDTQYF.

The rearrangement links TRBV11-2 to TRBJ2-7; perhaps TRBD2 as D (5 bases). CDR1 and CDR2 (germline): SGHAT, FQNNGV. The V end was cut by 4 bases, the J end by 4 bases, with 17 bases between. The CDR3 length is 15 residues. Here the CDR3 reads CASSSPPGRAYEQYF. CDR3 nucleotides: TGTGCCAGCAGCTCCCCCCCCGGGCGGGCGTACGAGCAGTACTTC.

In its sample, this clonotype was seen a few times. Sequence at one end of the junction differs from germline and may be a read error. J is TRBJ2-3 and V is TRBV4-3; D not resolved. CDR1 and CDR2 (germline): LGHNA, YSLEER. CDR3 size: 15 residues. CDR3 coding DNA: TGCGCCAGCAGCCAAGATTCGACCAGCATAGATACGCAGTATTTT. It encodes CASSQDSTSIDTQYF.

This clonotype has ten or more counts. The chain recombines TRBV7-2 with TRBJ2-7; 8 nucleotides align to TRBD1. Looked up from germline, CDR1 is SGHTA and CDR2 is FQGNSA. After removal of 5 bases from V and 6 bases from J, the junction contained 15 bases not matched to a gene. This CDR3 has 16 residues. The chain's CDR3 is CASSGATDREISEQYF. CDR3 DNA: TGTGCCAGCAGCGGGGCCACGGACAGGGAGATTTCCGAGCAGTACTTC. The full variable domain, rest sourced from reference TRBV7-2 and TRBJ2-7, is GAGVSQSPSNKVTEKGKDVELRCDPISGHTALYWYRQSLGQGLEFLIYFQGNSAPDKSGLPSDRFSAERTGGSVSTLTIQRTQQEDSAVYLCASSGATDREISEQYFGPGTRLTVT.

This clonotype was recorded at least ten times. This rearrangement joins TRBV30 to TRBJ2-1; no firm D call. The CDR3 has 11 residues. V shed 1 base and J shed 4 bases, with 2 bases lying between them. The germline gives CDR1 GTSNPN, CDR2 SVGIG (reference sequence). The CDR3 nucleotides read TGTGCCTGGAGTGGGTACAATGAGCAGTTCTTC. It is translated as CAWSGYNEQFF. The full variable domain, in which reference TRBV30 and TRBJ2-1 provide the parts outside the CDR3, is SQTIHQWPATLVQPVGSPLSLECTVEGTSNPNLYWYRQAAGRGLQLLFYSVGIGQISSEVPQNLSASRPQDRQFILSSKKLLLSDSGFYLCAWSGYNEQFFGPGTRLTVL.

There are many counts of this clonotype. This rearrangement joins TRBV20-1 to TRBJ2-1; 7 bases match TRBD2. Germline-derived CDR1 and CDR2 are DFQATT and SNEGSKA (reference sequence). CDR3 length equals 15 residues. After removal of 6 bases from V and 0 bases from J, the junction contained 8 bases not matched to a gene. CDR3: CSAEGGRSSYNEQFF. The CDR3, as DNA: TGCAGTGCCGAGGGCGGGAGAAGCTCCTACAATGAGCAGTTCTTC.

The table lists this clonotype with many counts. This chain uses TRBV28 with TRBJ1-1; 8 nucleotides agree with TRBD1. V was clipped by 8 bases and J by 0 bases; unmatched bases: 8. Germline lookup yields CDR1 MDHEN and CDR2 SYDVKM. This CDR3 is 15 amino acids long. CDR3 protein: CASLNQGAMNTEAFF. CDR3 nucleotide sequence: TGTGCCAGCCTTAACCAGGGGGCTATGAACACTGAAGCTTTCTTT.

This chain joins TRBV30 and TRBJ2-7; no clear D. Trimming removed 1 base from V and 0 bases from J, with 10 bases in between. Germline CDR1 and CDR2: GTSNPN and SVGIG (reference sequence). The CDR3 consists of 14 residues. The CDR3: CAWSGQRDSYEQYF. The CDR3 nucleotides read TGTGCCTGGAGTGGACAAAGAGACTCCTACGAGCAGTACTTC.